This TCR beta chain was sequenced for a study of T cell responses to AZD1222 COVID-19 vaccine. Whole-study results and caveats: The study sampled repertoires only after the peak T cell response. Only a handful of AZD1222 recipients, several in all, had baseline seropositivity.

Using immunoSEQ multiplex PCR, the repertoire was profiled, and TCRdb retains in-frame clones only, with some absent. The sample has around 130,000 clones; 80% to 90% are singletons. With V trimmed by 3 bases and J by 12 bases, 3 bases remained unmatched. The length of the CDR3 is 12 residues. CDR1 is SQVTM, CDR2 ANQGSEA, per germline. This clone was seen just once. Its antigen is not known. The receptor was derived from an adult in good health. The rearrangement links TRBV29-1 to TRBJ1-5, with TRBD1 identical over 12 bases. Sequencing was performed on peripheral blood, taken on day 0 of AZD1222 vaccination. CDR3 nucleotide sequence: TGCAGCGTTGAGGGGACAGGGGGCTACCAGCATTTT. Translated, it gives CSVEGTGGYQHF.